This TCR beta chain was identified during a study of regulatory T cells in long-lasting Graves disease. Study-wide results and caveats: Persistent Graves' patients possessed reduced TCR diversity relative to recently diagnosed ones. Study was limited to peripheral blood, excluding thyroid tissue. TRBV28 was favored in persistent disease, as were TRBJ1-2 and TRBJ2-5.

The table lists this clonotype with many counts. Its target is unknown. Specified time point: persistent/refractory GD, antithyroid drugs over 5 years with positive TRAb. Extracted RNA from PBMCs served as the source of the TCR library. Patients were from an endocrinology department in Xi'an, China. With iRepertoire HTBI primers and Arm-PCR of CDR3 regions, TCR beta libraries were built. In TCRdb, the multiplex PCR reads were re-called with MiXCR into one record per CDR3 protein. The table records fewer than 600,000 distinct CDR3 sequences, roughly 23% of them present only once. This CDR3 comprises 17 residues. With V trimmed by 3 bases and J by 5 bases, 12 bases remained unmatched. Germline V gene lookup returns CDR1 SNHLY and CDR2 FYNNEI.

The receptor was isolated from a female donor with Graves disease. The sequenced sample was peripheral blood mononuclear cells (PBMCs), obtained when the disease was refractory, from a patient treated with antithyroid drugs. The chain joins TRBV2 to TRBJ2-7, with 11 bases matching TRBD1. Written as DNA, the CDR3 is TGTGCCAGCAGTGATCGGACAGGGGGCTTCAGGGGCCACGAGCAGTACTTC. Protein product: CASSDRTGGFRGHEQYF.